Below, 13 T cell receptor beta chains from the same sample are listed, as sequenced in a study of blood T cell repertoires in COVID-19. Produced via immunoSEQ multiplex PCR; TCRdb's table is partial and in-frame only. The sample includes around 37,000 clones, roughly 90% seen only once; the top ten take less than 30%. The sample consisted of peripheral blood. The receptor set was obtained from a man aged 55 to 69 with active or convalescent COVID-19.

This clone was seen only once. This chain uses TRBV4-1 with TRBJ2-1; TRBD2 aligns across 10 bases. The trim removed 2 bases at V and 6 bases at J, leaving 4 bases unmatched. This CDR3 comprises 15 residues. Germline assignment: CDR1 MGHRA and CDR2 YSYEKL. The CDR3 DNA sequence: TGCGCCAGCAGCCAACTAGCGGGAGTTGTCAATGAGCAGTTCTTC. Translating it yields CASSQLAGVVNEQFF.

The rearrangement links TRBV27 to TRBJ1-6; TRBD1 agrees at 9 bases. Germline values: CDR1 MNHEY, CDR2 SMNVEV (reference sequence). There are 15 residues in the CDR3. V shed 5 bases, J shed 6 bases, and the junction held 5 bases outside the gene matches. The CDR3 DNA follows: TGTGCCAGCAGTCCCCGGGACAGGGTTAATTCACCCCTCCACTTT. Residues: CASSPRDRVNSPLHF.

This chain links TRBV24-1 with TRBJ2-7; 8 bases match TRBD2. Per germline, CDR1 KGHDR and CDR2 SFDVKD. The junction had 14 bases not matched to a gene; V was cut back by 5 bases and J by 6 bases. The length of the CDR3 is 16 residues. CDR3 in amino acids: CATSAPTPGGLGEQYF. CDR3 DNA sequence: TGTGCCACCAGTGCTCCAACTCCGGGGGGGCTTGGCGAGCAGTACTTC.

The genes are TRBV18 and TRBJ2-1; perhaps TRBD2 as D (5 bases). Trimming removed 5 bases at V and 3 bases at J, with 8 bases between. There are 13 residues in the CDR3. Germline-derived CDR1 and CDR2 are KGHSH and LQKENI. The CDR3 coding sequence is TGTGCCAGCTCAAAGGAGGTCTACAATGAGCAGTTCTTC. Protein product: CASSKEVYNEQFF.

This chain joins TRBV7-9 and TRBJ2-5; D gene uncertain. Germline loops: CDR1 SEHNR, CDR2 FQNEAQ (reference sequence). The length of the CDR3 is 14 residues. V was shortened by 5 bases and J by 5 bases, with 15 bases between the two germline ends. In DNA form, the CDR3 reads TGTGCCAGCAGCACCCAGAGTCCGGGTGAGACCCAGTACTTC. Amino acids: CASSTQSPGETQYF.

This rearrangement joins TRBV28 to TRBJ2-7; no clear D. Germline values: CDR1 MDHEN, CDR2 SYDVKM. The CDR3 is 15 amino acids. V lost 6 bases and J lost 2, with 17 bases in between. The CDR3 sequence: CASSYSASGPYEQYF. The CDR3 region has the DNA TGTGCCAGCAGCTACTCGGCTAGTGGCCCCTACGAGCAGTACTTC. The whole variable domain, remainder taken from reference TRBV28 and TRBJ2-7, is DVKVTQSSRYLVKRTGEKVFLECVQDMDHENMFWYRQDPGLGLRLIYFSYDVKMKEKGDIPEGYSVSREKKERFSLILESASTNQTSMYLCASSYSASGPYEQYFGPGTRLTVT.

The J gene is TRBJ2-1, the V gene TRBV7-6; tentatively, D is TRBD2 (7 bases). CDR1 SGHVS and CDR2 FNYEAQ come from the germline V gene. Trimming left V 5 bases short and J 1 base short, with 21 bases between. The CDR3 length is 18 residues. In DNA form, the CDR3 reads TGTGCCAGCAGCGGGAGGGGGGGAGGCGTCACTTCCTACAATGAGCAGTTCTTC. Its protein is CASSGRGGGVTSYNEQFF.

This clone was recorded only once. The rearrangement uses TRBV15 and TRBJ2-3; the match to TRBD2 covers 10 bases. J was trimmed by 5 bases and V by 0 bases; bases with no gene match: 11. This CDR3 has 18 residues. The germline gives CDR1 LNHNV, CDR2 YYDKDF (reference sequence). The CDR3 DNA follows: TGTGCCACCAGCAGAGATTTATGGCTAGCGGGAGTAGTAGATACGCAGTATTTT. Its translation: CATSRDLWLAGVVDTQYF.

CDR3 region: CASSLTGDMNTEAFF. CDR3 DNA sequence: TGTGCCAGCAGTTTGACAGGGGACATGAACACTGAAGCTTTCTTT. This chain connects TRBV28 to TRBJ1-1; 8 bases align to TRBD1. This CDR3 is 15 amino acids long. Trimming at V came to 3 bases and at J to 0 bases, leaving 3 bases not matched to a gene. The germline V gene has CDR1 MDHEN and CDR2 SYDVKM.

The rearrangement links TRBV3-1 (or the pseudogene TRBV3-2) to TRBJ2-1; 7 nucleotides match TRBD2. The V segment lost 0 bases and the J segment 0 bases; nucleotides outside the gene matches: 5. CDR3 size: 17 residues. Germline lookup yields CDR1 LGHDT and CDR2 YNNKEL (reference sequence). Here the CDR3 reads CASSQDTSDRSYNEQFF. Here the CDR3 DNA reads TGTGCCAGCAGCCAAGACACTAGCGACCGCTCCTACAATGAGCAGTTCTTC.

The V and J genes are TRBV11-3 and TRBJ2-7, with 7 bases that match TRBD2. Per the germline V gene, CDR1 is SGHNT and CDR2 is YENEEA. This CDR3 comprises 16 residues. The V segment lost 3 bases and the J segment 6 bases; nucleotides outside the gene matches: 14. CDR3 residues: CASSLNLRETEGEQYF. The DNA for the CDR3 is TGTGCCAGCAGCTTGAATTTGCGGGAGACGGAAGGCGAGCAGTACTTC.

This rearrangement joins TRBV21-1 to TRBJ2-1; TRBD1, the table's D call, lacks a check against the DNA. TRBV21-1 is a pseudogene locus. The CDR3 is 12 amino acids. The CDR3 loop reads CASSIHVSEQFF. The CDR3 nucleotides are TGTGCCAGCAGCATACACGTGTCGGAGCAGTTCTTC.

This rearrangement joins TRBV28 to TRBJ2-2; TRBD1 matches at 8 bases. The CDR3 runs to 16 residues. The V gene's germline CDR1 is MDHEN and CDR2 SYDVKM. The trim removed 8 bases at V and 5 bases at J, leaving 13 bases unmatched. The chain's CDR3 is CASATRQGKKTGELFF. CDR3 coding DNA: TGTGCCAGCGCAACCCGACAGGGGAAAAAAACCGGGGAGCTGTTTTTT.